A single sample is the source of the 18 T cell receptor beta chains below, sequenced in a study of blood T cell repertoires in COVID-19. Assay used: immunoSEQ multiplex PCR; TCRdb lists only in-frame clones, some missing. This repertoire shows about 240,000 clones, roughly 80% found once; its top ten account for roughly 9.6%. Material: peripheral blood. These receptors were collected from a woman older than 75 with acute or convalescent COVID-19.

The chain joins TRBV6-4 to TRBJ1-6; 9 bases map to TRBD1. The CDR3 sequence is 14 residues long. Germline V gene sequence: CDR1 MRHNA, CDR2 SNTAGT. V dropped 3 bases and J dropped 10; count of bases not matched to a gene: 4. This CDR3 is CASSEGTGRSPLHF. CDR3 coding DNA: TGTGCCAGCAGTGAAGGGACAGGGAGGTCACCCCTCCACTTT.

The gene calls are TRBV28 and TRBJ1-6; 7 bases align to TRBD1. The J segment lost 3 bases and the V segment lost 3 bases, leaving 8 bases of the junction unmatched. The CDR3 sequence is 17 residues long. Germline CDR1 is MDHEN and CDR2 is SYDVKM. The CDR3 DNA reads as TGTGCCAGCAGTTTCGCGGGACAGACGAACTATAATTCACCCCTCCACTTT. This gives the protein CASSFAGQTNYNSPLHF.

This chain connects TRBV25-1 to TRBJ2-1, with 7 bases that match TRBD2. The CDR3 has 14 residues. Per the germline V gene, CDR1 is MGHDK and CDR2 is SYGVNS. With 8 bases clipped from V and 6 bases from J, the junction kept 10 bases outside the gene matches. CDR3 DNA: TGTGCCAGCCGGGGGATGGGACTACGCAATGAGCAGTTCTTC. Amino acids: CASRGMGLRNEQFF.

The chain joins TRBV3-1 (or the pseudogene TRBV3-2) to TRBJ2-6, with TRBD1 as a possible D gene (5 bases). Germline values: CDR1 LGHDT, CDR2 YNNKEL (reference sequence). Trimming removed 5 bases from V and 4 bases from J, with 12 bases in between. The CDR3 is 15 amino acids. The CDR3 is CASSAPGLGANVLTF. As DNA, the CDR3 is TGTGCCAGCAGCGCCCCAGGGCTCGGGGCCAACGTCCTGACTTTC.

The chain links TRBV23-1 to TRBJ2-6, with TRBD1 matching over 7 bases. TRBV23-1 is known as an ORF, though its function is uncertain. The CDR3 extends over 18 amino acids. With V trimmed by 7 bases and J by 2 bases, 14 bases remained unmatched. The CDR3: CASTPATGRVAGANVLTF. The DNA of the CDR3 is TGCGCCAGCACTCCAGCGACAGGGAGAGTGGCTGGGGCCAACGTCCTGACTTTC.

On this clone itself: In the same sample, other DNA sequences code for this CDR3. The chain links TRBV2 to TRBJ1-5, with TRBD1 matching 9 bases. The junction had 2 bases not matched to a gene; V was cut back by 4 bases and J by 1 base. CDR1 and CDR2 (germline): SNHLY, FYNNEI. The CDR3 has 15 amino acids. The CDR3 DNA is TGTGCCAGCAGTGCCACAGGGGGCAGCAATCAGCCCCAGCATTTT. It encodes CASSATGGSNQPQHF.

The rearrangement joins TRBV4-1 to TRBJ1-6; a possible D gene is TRBD1 (5 bases). Trimming removed 3 bases at V and 9 bases at J, with 15 bases between. The CDR3 spans 15 residues. The germline V gene encodes CDR1 MGHRA and CDR2 YSYEKL. This CDR3 reads CASSHSDRLGSPLHF. Here the CDR3 DNA reads TGCGCCAGCAGCCACAGCGACAGACTGGGTTCACCCCTCCACTTT.

This chain joins TRBV6-6 and TRBJ1-1; D ambiguous. The V gene lost 4 bases and the J gene lost 0 bases, with 12 bases spanning the gap. CDR3 length: 15 amino acids. Per the germline V gene, CDR1 is MNHNY and CDR2 is SVGAGI (reference sequence). The CDR3 nucleotides are TGTGCCAGCAGTTCCACGGGATACATGAACACTGAAGCTTTCTTT. Amino acid sequence: CASSSTGYMNTEAFF.

The chain is built from TRBV21-1 and TRBJ2-4; whether TRBD1, the table's D call, matches the DNA was not checked. TRBV21-1 is listed as a pseudogene. The CDR3 loop spans 18 amino acids. CDR3 residues: CASSIKYDRGPVKNIQYF. CDR3 nucleotide sequence: TGTGCCAGCAGCATAAAATACGACAGGGGGCCCGTCAAAAACATTCAGTACTTC.

The J gene is TRBJ2-2, the V gene TRBV7-9; possibly TRBD2 for D (5 bases). V was trimmed by 5 bases and J by 6 bases, leaving 10 bases between them. The CDR3 is 13 amino acids. From germline, CDR1 is SEHNR and CDR2 FQNEAQ (reference sequence). CDR3 bases: TGTGCCAGCAGCGTAGGACTCGCCGGGGAGCTGTTTTTT. Translating gives CASSVGLAGELFF.

This clone is a singleton in its sample. The gene calls are TRBV2 and TRBJ2-2, with 11 bases matching TRBD2. Germline V gene sequence: CDR1 SNHLY, CDR2 FYNNEI. This CDR3 has 15 residues. J lost 2 bases, V lost 6 bases, and 2 bases had no gene match. The CDR3 DNA is TGTGCCAGCAGACTAGCGGGGGCCAACACCGGGGAGCTGTTTTTT. As protein: CASRLAGANTGELFF.

The chain combines TRBV2 with TRBJ1-6; weak D call: TRBD1 (5 bases). The germline V gene encodes CDR1 SNHLY and CDR2 FYNNEI. The CDR3 loop spans 13 amino acids. V lost 11 bases and J 7 bases, leaving 15 bases between the germline ends. The CDR3 DNA is TGTGCCGGGGGGAGGGTCCTAAATTCACCCCTCCACTTT. Translation gives CAGGRVLNSPLHF.

The CDR3 loop reads CATHGGQLGVDTQYF. CDR3 DNA: TGTGCCACCCACGGCGGACAGCTTGGAGTAGATACGCAGTATTTT. This chain joins TRBV15 and TRBJ2-3; possibly TRBD1 for D (6 bases). The germline CDR1 and CDR2 sequences are LNHNV and YYDKDF (reference sequence). The CDR3 runs to 15 residues. V dropped 8 bases and J dropped 5 bases, with 20 bases sitting between them.

The V call is TRBV28, the J call TRBJ1-2; D may be TRBD1 (6 bases). The CDR3 is 14 residues long. Deletions cut 6 bases from V and 6 bases from J, with 17 bases between. Per germline, CDR1 MDHEN and CDR2 SYDVKM. The CDR3 bases are TGTGCCAGCAGCACCTGGGACAACGCCCATGGCTACACCTTC. Translated, it gives CASSTWDNAHGYTF.

The J gene is TRBJ2-5, the V gene TRBV7-3, with D possibly matching TRBD2 (6 bases). The V end was cut by 4 bases, the J end by 4 bases, with 25 bases between. Germline CDR1 is SGHTA and CDR2 is FQGTGA. The CDR3 has 18 amino acids. Written as DNA, the CDR3 is TGTGCCAGCAGCTCACGCCCGCCGAGGACCGGGCGGGGAGAGACCCAGTACTTC. Its translation is CASSSRPPRTGRGETQYF.

The chain uses TRBV6-5 and TRBJ2-2; D may be TRBD1 (5 bases). The V and J ends lost 6 bases and 6 bases respectively, with 17 bases between them. The CDR3 has 15 amino acids. Per the germline V gene, CDR1 is MNHEY and CDR2 is SVGAGI. For the CDR3, the DNA is TGTGCCAGCAGCAAATCAGGGTTAAGCGCCGGGGAGCTGTTTTTT. It encodes CASSKSGLSAGELFF.

The rearrangement links TRBV24-1 to TRBJ1-5; no clear D gene. The germline CDR1 and CDR2 sequences are KGHDR and SFDVKD. Trimming stripped 10 bases from V and 5 bases from J, with 11 bases between. There are 12 residues in the CDR3. CDR3 DNA: TGTGCCACGGGAACGGAGGATCAGCCCCAGCATTTT. Its protein product is CATGTEDQPQHF.

V is TRBV25-1 and J is TRBJ1-1; 7 bases match TRBD1. Germline V CDR1 and CDR2: MGHDK, SYGVNS. V lost 4 bases, J lost 3 bases, and 8 bases stayed unmatched. CDR3 length: 15 amino acids. CDR3 loop: CASSAPGTAYTEAFF. CDR3 nucleotides: TGTGCCAGCAGTGCTCCCGGGACAGCCTACACTGAAGCTTTCTTT.